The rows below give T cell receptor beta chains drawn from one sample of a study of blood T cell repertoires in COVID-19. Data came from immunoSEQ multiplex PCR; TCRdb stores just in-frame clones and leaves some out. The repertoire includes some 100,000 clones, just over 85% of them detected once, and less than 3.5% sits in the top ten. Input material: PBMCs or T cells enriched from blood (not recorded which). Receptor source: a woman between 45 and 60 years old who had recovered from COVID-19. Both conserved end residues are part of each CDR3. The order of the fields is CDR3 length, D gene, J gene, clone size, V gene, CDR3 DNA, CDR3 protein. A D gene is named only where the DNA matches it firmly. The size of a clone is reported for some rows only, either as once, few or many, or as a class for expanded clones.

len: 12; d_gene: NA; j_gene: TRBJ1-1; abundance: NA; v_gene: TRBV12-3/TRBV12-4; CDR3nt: TGTGCCAGCACCCGAGTGCAGGGGGAAGCTTTCTTT; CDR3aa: CASTRVQGEAFF
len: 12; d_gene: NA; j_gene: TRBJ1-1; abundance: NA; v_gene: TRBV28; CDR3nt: TGTGCCAGCAGCAGTACATACACTGAAGCTTTCTTT; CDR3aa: CASSSTYTEAFF
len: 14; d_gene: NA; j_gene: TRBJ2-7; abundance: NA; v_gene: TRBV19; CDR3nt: TGTGCCAGTAGCTTCTCAGGGATGGGGTACGAGCAGTACTTC; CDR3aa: CASSFSGMGYEQYF
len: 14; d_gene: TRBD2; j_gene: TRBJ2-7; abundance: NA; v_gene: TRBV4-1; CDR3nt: TGCGCCAGCAGCCGCGGGGGGGCAACCTACGAGCAGTACTTC; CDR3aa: CASSRGGATYEQYF
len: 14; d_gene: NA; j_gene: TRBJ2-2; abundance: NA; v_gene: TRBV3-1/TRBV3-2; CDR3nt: TGTGCCAGCAGCCAAGCCTCGGGGACCGGGGAGCTGTTTTTT; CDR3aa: CASSQASGTGELFF
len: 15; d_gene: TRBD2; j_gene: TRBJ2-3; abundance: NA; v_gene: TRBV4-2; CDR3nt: TGTGCCAGCAGCCAACCAGCGGGAGAATCAGATACGCAGTATTTT; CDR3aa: CASSQPAGESDTQYF
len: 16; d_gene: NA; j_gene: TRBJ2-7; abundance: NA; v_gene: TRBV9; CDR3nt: TGTGCCAGCAGCGTAGATGGATGGTCCGGGAGCTACGAGCAGTACTTC; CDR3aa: CASSVDGWSGSYEQYF
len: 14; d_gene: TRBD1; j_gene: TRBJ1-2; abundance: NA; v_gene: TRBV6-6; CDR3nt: TGTGCCAGCAGTTATGACGGACAGGGCTATGGCTACACCTTC; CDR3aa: CASSYDGQGYGYTF
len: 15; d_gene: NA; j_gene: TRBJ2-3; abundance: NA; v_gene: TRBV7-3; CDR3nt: TGTGCCAGCAGCCCATCCCGGGAAACGACAGATACGCAGTATTTT; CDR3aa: CASSPSRETTDTQYF
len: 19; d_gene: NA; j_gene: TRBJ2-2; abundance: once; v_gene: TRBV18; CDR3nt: TGTGCCAGCTCACCACTCGCCCTTAGAAGTCATGGAGTTACCGGGGAGCTGTTTTTT; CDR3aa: CASSPLALRSHGVTGELFF
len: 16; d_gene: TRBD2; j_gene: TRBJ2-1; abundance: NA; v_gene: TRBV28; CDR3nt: TGTGCCAGCAGTTCCGGACTAGCGGGGGGGTACAATGAGCAGTTCTTC; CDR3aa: CASSSGLAGGYNEQFF
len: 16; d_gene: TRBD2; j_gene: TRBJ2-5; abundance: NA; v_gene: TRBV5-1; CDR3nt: TGCGCCAGCAGCTTAAGACTAGCGGGGGGCGGGGAGACCCAGTACTTC; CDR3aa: CASSLRLAGGGETQYF
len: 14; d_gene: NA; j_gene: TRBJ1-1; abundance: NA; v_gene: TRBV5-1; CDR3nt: TGCGCCAGCAGCTCGCAGGGTCTGAACACTGAAGCTTTCTTT; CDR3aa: CASSSQGLNTEAFF
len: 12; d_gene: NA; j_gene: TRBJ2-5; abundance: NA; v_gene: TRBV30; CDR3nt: TGTGCCTGGATACTTGGAGGGGAGACCCAGTACTTC; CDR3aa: CAWILGGETQYF
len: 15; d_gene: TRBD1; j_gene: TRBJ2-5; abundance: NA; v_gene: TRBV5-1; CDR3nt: TGCGCCAGCAGCTTGGTGGGACAGGGGAAGGAGACCCAGTACTTC; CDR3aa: CASSLVGQGKETQYF
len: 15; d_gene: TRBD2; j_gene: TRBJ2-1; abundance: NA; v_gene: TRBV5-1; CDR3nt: TGCGCCAGCAGTTCCGGGACTAGCGAATACAATGAGCAGTTCTTC; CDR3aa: CASSSGTSEYNEQFF
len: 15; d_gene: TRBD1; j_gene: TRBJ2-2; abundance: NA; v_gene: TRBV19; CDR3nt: TGTGCCAGTAGAAGGACAGGGGGAAACACCGGGGAGCTGTTTTTT; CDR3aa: CASRRTGGNTGELFF
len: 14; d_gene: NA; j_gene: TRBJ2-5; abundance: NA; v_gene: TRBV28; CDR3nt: TGTGCCAGCAGTTATCTAGGGGGCCAAGAGACCCAGTACTTC; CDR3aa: CASSYLGGQETQYF
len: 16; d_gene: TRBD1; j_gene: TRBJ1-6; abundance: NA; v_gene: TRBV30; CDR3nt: TGTGCCTGGAGTGTATGGAAAGGGACAGTTAATTCACCCCTCCACTTT; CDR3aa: CAWSVWKGTVNSPLHF
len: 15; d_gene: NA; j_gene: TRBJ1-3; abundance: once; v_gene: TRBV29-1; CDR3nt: TGCAGCGTTGAAGATCCGTCGGGGTTTCTTAACACCATATATTTT; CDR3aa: CSVEDPSGFLNTIYF
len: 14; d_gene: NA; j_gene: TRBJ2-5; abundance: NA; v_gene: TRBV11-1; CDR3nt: TGTGCCAGCAGCCTAACAGGCGGGGGCCGGACCCAGTACTTC; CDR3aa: CASSLTGGGRTQYF
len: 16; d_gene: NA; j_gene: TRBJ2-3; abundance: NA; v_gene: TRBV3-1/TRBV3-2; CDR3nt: TGTGCCAGCAGCACACAGTGGCGAGCTAGCACAGATACGCAGTATTTT; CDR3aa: CASSTQWRASTDTQYF
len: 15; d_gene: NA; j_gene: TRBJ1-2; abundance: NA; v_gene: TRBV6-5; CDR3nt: TGTGCCAGCAGTTACTCGCAACAGGGCGTTCTAAGCTACACCTTC; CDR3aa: CASSYSQQGVLSYTF
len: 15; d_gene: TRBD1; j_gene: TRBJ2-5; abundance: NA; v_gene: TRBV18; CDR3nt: TGTGCCAGCTCACCACCAGGTGACAGGGAAGAGACCCAGTACTTC; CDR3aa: CASSPPGDREETQYF
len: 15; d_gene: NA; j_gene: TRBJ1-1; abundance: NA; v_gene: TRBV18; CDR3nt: TGTGCCAGCTCACCGACAATTGCAGGGGCGACTGAAGCTTTCTTT; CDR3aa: CASSPTIAGATEAFF
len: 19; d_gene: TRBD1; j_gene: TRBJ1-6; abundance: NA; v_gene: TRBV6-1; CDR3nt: TGTGCCAGCAGTGAACGGGTGACAGGGGAGAGCTCCTATAATTCACCCCTCCACTTT; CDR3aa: CASSERVTGESSYNSPLHF